A single sample is the source of the 24 T cell receptor beta chains below, sequenced in a study of cytomegalovirus exposure and HLA in healthy donors (dated by TCRdb to the late 2010s). The library was obtained by the immunoSEQ multiplex PCR assay. The table was pulled from immuneACCESS by TCRdb, which kept in-frame rearrangements only. Such tables lose some clones; where checked, under half of the loss comes from unresolved V genes, and the rest has no known cause. Here the sample has some 56,000 clones; around nine tenths occur a single time. Of the sample, roughly 1.2% falls within the top ten clones. Sequences were obtained from PBMCs. The receptors were sampled from a young man in good health and CMV-seronegative.

The V gene is TRBV27, the J gene TRBJ2-1; the match to TRBD1 covers 9 bases. The V and J ends lost 4 bases and 9 bases, in that order; junction bases with no gene match: 7. The CDR3 totals 14 residues. Germline lookup yields CDR1 MNHEY and CDR2 SMNVEV (reference sequence). For the CDR3, the DNA is TGTGCCAGCAGTTCCCGGGACAGGGTAGGTGAGCAGTTCTTC. Residues: CASSSRDRVGEQFF.

The CDR3 DNA sequence: TGTGCCAGCAGCCCCCCGTTTCTAGCGGGAGACAATGAGCAGTTCTTC. Amino acid sequence: CASSPPFLAGDNEQFF. The chain uses TRBV5-4 and TRBJ2-1, with 10 bases matching TRBD2. Germline values: CDR1 SGHNT, CDR2 YYREEE (reference sequence). The CDR3 has 16 residues. The J segment lost 5 bases and the V segment lost 4 bases, leaving 9 bases of the junction unmatched.

The chain employs TRBV21-1 and TRBJ2-3; the table's D call, TRBD2, was not checked against the DNA. TRBV21-1 is given as a pseudogene. The CDR3 loop spans 18 amino acids. The CDR3 DNA follows: TGTGCCAGCAGCAAATATTTGGAGAGCGCACCTAGCACAGATACGCAGTATTTT. Protein sequence: CASSKYLESAPSTDTQYF.

Points on this clone: Other nucleotide sequences in the sample specify the same CDR3. This chain uses TRBV5-1 with TRBJ2-2, with a tentative D call TRBD2 (6 bases). CDR3 length: 15 residues. Germline CDR1 and CDR2: SGHRS and YFSETQ. V was cut by 0 bases and J by 0 bases, with 6 bases left in between. CDR3 bases: TGCGCCAGCAGCTTGGGCGGGGCGAACACCGGGGAGCTGTTTTTT. Amino acids: CASSLGGANTGELFF.

The chain employs TRBV5-1 and TRBJ1-1, with D possibly TRBD1 on 6 matching bases. This CDR3 contains 17 residues. V gave up 0 bases and J gave up 0 bases, with 15 bases separating them. Germline V gene lookup returns CDR1 SGHRS and CDR2 YFSETQ. CDR3 region: CASSLDQGLGLNTEAFF. The CDR3 DNA follows: TGCGCCAGCAGCTTGGACCAGGGGTTGGGATTGAACACTGAAGCTTTCTTT.

About this clone itself: One end of the junction varies from germline; a read error may be responsible. The rearrangement joins TRBV2 to TRBJ2-7, with D possibly matching TRBD2 (6 bases). Germline V gene data show CDR1 as SNHLY and CDR2 as FYNNEI. The CDR3 has 13 residues. CDR3 in amino acids: CATSGEAPYEQYF. Here the CDR3 DNA reads TGTGCCACCAGTGGGGAGGCGCCTTACGAGCAGTACTTC.

The chain uses TRBV5-5 and TRBJ2-5; 11 bases align to TRBD1. Trimming cost V 6 bases and J 5 bases; bases outside gene matches: 9. This CDR3 comprises 15 residues. Germline V gene lookup returns CDR1 SGHKS and CDR2 YYEKEE (reference sequence). In nucleotides, the CDR3 is TGTGCCAGCAACATAGGACAGGGGGCGAGTGAGACCCAGTACTTC. It is translated as CASNIGQGASETQYF.

The rearrangement uses TRBV10-3 and TRBJ1-5; no firm D call. Germline lookup yields CDR1 ENHRY and CDR2 SYGVKD. Trimming shortened V by 2 bases and J by 5 bases, and 13 bases separated the two germline ends. The CDR3 contains 15 residues. The CDR3 reads CAISEGSGLHQPQHF. The CDR3, as DNA: TGTGCCATCAGTGAGGGCAGCGGGCTTCATCAGCCCCAGCATTTT.

This clone appeared a single time. The V and J genes are TRBV15 and TRBJ2-7; 7 bases map to TRBD2. This CDR3 is built from 16 residues. CDR1 is LNHNV, CDR2 YYDKDF, per germline (reference sequence). Trimming at V came to 0 bases and at J to 3 bases, leaving 8 bases not matched to a gene. This CDR3 is CATSRDSSGDFYEQYF. The CDR3 region has the DNA TGTGCCACCAGCAGAGATTCAAGCGGGGATTTCTACGAGCAGTACTTC.

This chain links TRBV28 with TRBJ2-1; TRBD2 matches 11 bases. Germline V gene sequence: CDR1 MDHEN, CDR2 SYDVKM. CDR3 length: 16 amino acids. V lost 2 bases and J lost 2; bases outside the gene matches: 2. CDR3 loop: CASSLVAGGAYNEQFF. In DNA, the CDR3 is TGTGCCAGCAGTTTAGTAGCGGGAGGGGCCTACAATGAGCAGTTCTTC. The full variable domain, its missing parts supplied by reference TRBV28 and TRBJ2-1, is DVKVTQSSRYLVKRTGEKVFLECVQDMDHENMFWYRQDPGLGLRLIYFSYDVKMKEKGDIPEGYSVSREKKERFSLILESASTNQTSMYLCASSLVAGGAYNEQFFGPGTRLTVL.

The rearrangement links TRBV5-5 to TRBJ2-3; 7 bases line up with TRBD1. Germline V gene lookup returns CDR1 SGHKS and CDR2 YYEKEE (reference sequence). This CDR3 has 15 residues. The V gene end was trimmed by 1 base and the J gene end by 0 bases; junction bases not matched to a gene: 2. CDR3 DNA sequence: TGTGCCAGCAGCTTGCTGGACAGGAGCACAGATACGCAGTATTTT. Translation gives CASSLLDRSTDTQYF.

The V call is TRBV5-4, the J call TRBJ1-1, with D possibly matching TRBD1 (6 bases). Germline values: CDR1 SGHNT, CDR2 YYREEE (reference sequence). The CDR3 contains 16 residues. V was shortened by 0 bases and J by 0 bases, with 12 bases between the two germline ends. CDR3 coding DNA: TGTGCCAGCAGCTTGGGGCCAGGGGACATGAACACTGAAGCTTTCTTT. Translation gives CASSLGPGDMNTEAFF.

This rearrangement joins TRBV27 to TRBJ1-2; D perhaps matches TRBD1 (6 bases). From germline, CDR1 is MNHEY and CDR2 SMNVEV (reference sequence). The CDR3 is 16 amino acids. The germline V and J ends were trimmed by 4 bases and 4 bases, with 19 bases remaining between them. The CDR3 region has the DNA TGTGCCAGCAGTTACGGATCCCTGACAGGACTCTATGGCTACACCTTC. It specifies CASSYGSLTGLYGYTF.

The gene calls are TRBV10-3 and TRBJ2-1; 10 bases agree with TRBD1. Germline V lookup: CDR1 ENHRY, CDR2 SYGVKD. J gave up 4 bases and V 3 bases, and 6 bases lay outside the gene matches. The CDR3 consists of 16 residues. In nucleotides, the CDR3 is TGTGCCATCAGTGATCCGGGACAGGGGTTGTACAATGAGCAGTTCTTC. This encodes CAISDPGQGLYNEQFF.

J is TRBJ1-4 and V is TRBV6-4, with TRBD1 matching 9 bases. The germline gives CDR1 MRHNA, CDR2 SNTAGT. Trimming cost V 9 bases and J 8 bases; bases outside gene matches: 10. The CDR3 consists of 14 residues. The CDR3 DNA sequence: TGTGCCAGGTCTTTACAGGGGGCCAAGGAAAAACTGTTTTTT. Protein: CARSLQGAKEKLFF.

The V gene is TRBV5-4, the J gene TRBJ2-3; 8 nucleotides match TRBD1. V shed 2 bases, J shed 0 bases, and the junction held 8 bases outside the gene matches. Germline V gene sequence: CDR1 SGHNT, CDR2 YYREEE (reference sequence). The length of the CDR3 is 17 residues. For the CDR3, the DNA is TGTGCCAGCAGCTTACCCAGGGGGCTGGGAAGCACAGATACGCAGTATTTT. This gives the protein CASSLPRGLGSTDTQYF.

The V and J genes are TRBV7-9 and TRBJ2-1; 11 nucleotides agree with TRBD2. Germline-derived CDR1 and CDR2 are SEHNR and FQNEAQ (reference sequence). The CDR3 loop spans 16 amino acids. Trimming removed 5 bases from V and 7 bases from J; junction bases left unmatched: 10. In DNA form, the CDR3 reads TGTGCCAGCAGCCGTATAGCGGGAGGGGTAGGGAATGAGCAGTTCTTC. It yields the protein CASSRIAGGVGNEQFF. The full variable domain, its missing parts supplied by reference TRBV7-9 and TRBJ2-1, is DTGVSQNPRHKITKRGQNVTFRCDPISEHNRLYWYRQTLGQGPEFLTYFQNEAQLEKSRLLSDRFSAERPKGSFSTLEIQRTEQGDSAMYLCASSRIAGGVGNEQFFGPGTRLTVL.

CDR3 DNA: TGCGCCAGCAGCCAAGATGGTTCAGGCTCCTACAATGAGCAGTTCTTC. Translation: CASSQDGSGSYNEQFF. V usage is TRBV4-3 and J usage is TRBJ2-1, with D uncertain. V was trimmed by 0 bases and J by 0 bases, leaving 9 bases between them. There are 16 residues in the CDR3. Germline V gene lookup returns CDR1 LGHNA and CDR2 YSLEER.

The chain joins TRBV6-1 to TRBJ2-3; 7 nucleotides match TRBD2. Trimming took 4 bases from V and 0 from J; bases not matched to a gene: 10. The V gene's germline CDR1 is MNHNS and CDR2 SASEGT. CDR3 length equals 17 residues. This chain's CDR3 is CASSGPAGAGSTDTQYF. CDR3 DNA sequence: TGTGCCAGCAGTGGCCCGGCAGGAGCGGGGAGCACAGATACGCAGTATTTT.

This clone was seen only once. The chain combines TRBV9 with TRBJ2-3; D possibly corresponds to TRBD1 (5 bases). Germline CDR1 and CDR2: SGDLS and YYNGEE. This CDR3 comprises 16 residues. The V gene lost 4 bases and the J gene lost 0 bases, with 15 bases spanning the gap. This CDR3 is CASSLGAGYSTDTQYF. The CDR3 bases are TGTGCCAGCAGCCTTGGGGCAGGGTATAGCACAGATACGCAGTATTTT.

The rearrangement joins TRBV27 to TRBJ2-1; TRBD1 aligns across 9 bases. V lost 2 bases and J lost 8; bases outside the gene matches: 4. The CDR3 totals 14 residues. The V gene's germline CDR1 is MNHEY and CDR2 SMNVEV (reference sequence). In DNA form, the CDR3 reads TGTGCCAGCAGTTTACGACAGGGGGTCGATGAGCAGTTCTTC. Translated, it gives CASSLRQGVDEQFF.

This chain joins TRBV19 and TRBJ2-4; no definite D call. Trimming removed 3 bases at V and 0 bases at J, with 9 bases between. Per germline, CDR1 LNHDA and CDR2 SQIVND (reference sequence). The CDR3 covers 15 residues. This chain's CDR3 is CASSIGHTAKNIQYF. The CDR3 region has the DNA TGTGCCAGTAGTATTGGGCATACAGCCAAAAACATTCAGTACTTC.

The rearrangement uses TRBV5-1 and TRBJ2-7, with 9 bases that match TRBD1. This CDR3 contains 14 residues. The germline V gene has CDR1 SGHRS and CDR2 YFSETQ. The V and J ends lost 6 bases and 6 bases, in that order; junction bases with no gene match: 10. DNA of the CDR3: TGCGCCAGCACACAGGGGGCGTTCAATGGCGAGCAGTACTTC. It translates to CASTQGAFNGEQYF.

This chain connects TRBV10-2 to TRBJ2-7, with 13 bases matching TRBD2. The germline gives CDR1 WSHSY, CDR2 SAAADI. The V and J ends lost 6 bases and 5 bases, in that order; junction bases with no gene match: 4. CDR3 length: 14 amino acids. The chain's CDR3 is CASRRTSGSHEQYF. The CDR3 nucleotides are TGCGCCAGCAGACGGACTAGCGGGAGTCACGAGCAGTACTTC.